The clone carrying this T cell receptor beta chain has only a few counts. Its antigen is unknown. Unique molecular identifiers were present on the cDNA, and a universal primer site came from template switching. Via MiXCR, TCRdb re-called the 5' RACE reads, giving one row per CDR3 protein. The sample lists 1.5 million to 2 million distinct CDR3 sequences; around 33% were seen once. This sample stems from a study of identical twins. Study-level points and caveats: A cross-sectional statistical analysis, not follow-up of the same donors, supported the conclusions. In cord blood, abundant beta clonotypes had fewer insertions; memory showed no trend.

Only healthy Caucasians were enrolled as donors. There are 19 residues in the CDR3. After removal of 0 bases from V and 2 bases from J, the junction contained 13 bases not matched to a gene. Looked up from germline, CDR1 is SGDLS and CDR2 is YYNGEE. The clonotype originates from a newborn girl in good health. The genes are TRBV9 and TRBJ2-5; 10 bases map to TRBD2. Sample: cord blood. In DNA form, the CDR3 reads TGTGCCAGCAGCGTAGGGAGGCGTGGACTAGCGGTAAAACAAGAGACCCAGTACTTC. Translation gives CASSVGRRGLAVKQETQYF.